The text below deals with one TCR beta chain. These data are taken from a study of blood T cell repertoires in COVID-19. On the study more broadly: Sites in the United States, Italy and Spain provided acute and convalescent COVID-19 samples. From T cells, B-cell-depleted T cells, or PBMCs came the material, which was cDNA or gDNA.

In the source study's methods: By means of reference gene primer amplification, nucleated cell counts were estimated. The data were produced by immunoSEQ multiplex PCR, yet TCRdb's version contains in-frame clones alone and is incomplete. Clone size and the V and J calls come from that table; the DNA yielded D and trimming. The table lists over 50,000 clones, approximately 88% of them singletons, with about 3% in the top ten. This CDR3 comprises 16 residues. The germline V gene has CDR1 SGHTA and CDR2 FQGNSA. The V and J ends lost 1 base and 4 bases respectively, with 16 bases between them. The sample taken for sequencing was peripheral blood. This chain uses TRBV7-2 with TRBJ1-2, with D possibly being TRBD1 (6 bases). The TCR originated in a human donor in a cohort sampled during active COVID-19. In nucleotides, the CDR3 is TGTGCCAGCAGCTTAGAGTTGACAGGCACACTCTATGGCTACACCTTC. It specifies CASSLELTGTLYGYTF.